Shown below are 19 T cell receptor beta chains from a single sample sequenced in a study of blood T cells in healthy people across ages. With a J-beta primer mix and a sample-barcoded 5' primer, a second PCR ran about 7 to 11 cycles. In TCRdb, the 5' RACE reads were re-called with MiXCR into one record per CDR3 protein. The repertoire includes 710,000 or so distinct CDR3 sequences, about a fifth of them detected once, and about 22% sits in the top ten. The sequenced sample was blood. These receptors all stem from a man in his 70s in good health.

This rearrangement joins TRBV7-8 to TRBJ1-5; the D is unclear. CDR3 size: 15 residues. V was pared by 2 bases and J by 6 bases, with 14 bases between. CDR1 is SGHVS and CDR2 is FQNEAQ in the germline V gene. CDR3 loop: CASSLTVPPAQPQHF. The CDR3 DNA follows: TGTGCCAGCAGCTTAACTGTCCCTCCTGCTCAGCCCCAGCATTTT.

This chain links TRBV10-3 with TRBJ2-5; 8 bases match TRBD1. V was pared by 10 bases and J by 2 bases, with 9 bases of the junction left unmatched. This CDR3 spans 14 amino acids. The germline gives CDR1 ENHRY, CDR2 SYGVKD. The CDR3 spells CATSGQGLQETQYF. The CDR3 DNA reads as TGTGCCACCAGCGGACAGGGACTTCAAGAGACCCAGTACTTC.

The gene calls are TRBV12-3 or TRBV12-4 and TRBJ2-3; D remains ambiguous. Trimming stripped 3 bases from V and 1 base from J, with 11 bases between. The CDR3 sequence is 15 residues long. This CDR3 reads CASSFGVARTDTQYF. In DNA, the CDR3 is TGTGCCAGCAGTTTCGGAGTAGCTCGCACAGATACGCAGTATTTT.

The CDR3 bases are TGTGCCAGTAGGGGAGTCCAGTTACATCAGCCCCAGCATTTT. Its translation is CASRGVQLHQPQHF. V and J are TRBV19 and TRBJ1-5; D is undetermined. This CDR3 region has 14 residues. The germline V gene encodes CDR1 LNHDA and CDR2 SQIVND (reference sequence). V was clipped by 6 bases and J by 5 bases, with 14 bases between them.

The chain joins TRBV5-1 to TRBJ2-5, with TRBD1 as a possible D gene (6 bases). V lost 2 bases and J 4 bases, leaving 15 bases between the germline ends. The CDR3 contains 15 residues. The germline gives CDR1 SGHRS, CDR2 YFSETQ. The CDR3 DNA reads as TGCGCCAGCAGCTTCGACAGGACCCGCGGAGAGACCCAGTACTTC. Its protein is CASSFDRTRGETQYF. Full variable domain (rest looked up from reference TRBV5-1 and TRBJ2-5): KAGVTQTPRYLIKTRGQQVTLSCSPISGHRSVSWYQQTPGQGLQFLFEYFSETQRNKGNFPGRFSGRQFSNSRSEMNVSTLELGDSALYLCASSFDRTRGETQYFGPGTRLLVL.

The chain couples TRBV25-1 to TRBJ2-1; D perhaps matches TRBD1 (5 bases). The germline V and J ends were trimmed by 4 bases and 2 bases, with 9 bases remaining between them. This CDR3 comprises 14 residues. Germline assignment: CDR1 MGHDK and CDR2 SYGVNS. The CDR3 region is CASSGRDPYNEQFF. CDR3 sequence (DNA): TGTGCCAGCAGTGGCAGGGATCCCTACAATGAGCAGTTCTTC.

The chain recombines TRBV4-3 with TRBJ1-2, with D uncertain. V dropped 0 bases and J dropped 4 bases, with 15 bases sitting between them. The length of the CDR3 is 16 residues. Germline CDR1 and CDR2: LGHNA and YSLEER. CDR3 loop: CASSQDATHSAYGYTF. The CDR3 bases are TGCGCCAGCAGCCAAGATGCGACCCACTCGGCCTATGGCTACACCTTC.

This clonotype was seen more than once but under ten times. This rearrangement joins TRBV20-1 to TRBJ2-1; the match to TRBD2 covers 7 bases. The germline V gene has CDR1 DFQATT and CDR2 SNEGSKA (reference sequence). This CDR3 is built from 13 residues. V was pared by 6 bases and J by 6 bases, with 8 bases of the junction left unmatched. The CDR3: CSAEGTTSNEQFF. The CDR3 region has the DNA TGCAGTGCAGAAGGGACTACCTCCAATGAGCAGTTCTTC.

This clonotype was counted only a few times. The CDR3, as DNA: TGTGCCAGCAGTTTGGAGCTTGGTCCGAACACCGGGGAGCTGTTTTTT. The encoded protein is CASSLELGPNTGELFF. The J gene is TRBJ2-2, the V gene TRBV12-3 or TRBV12-4; D remains ambiguous. The CDR3 contains 16 residues. V lost 3 bases, J lost 0 bases, and 11 bases lay in between.

This clonotype was observed a few times. The J gene is TRBJ2-4, the V gene TRBV20-1; 12 bases align to TRBD1. CDR3 length: 14 residues. CDR1 is DFQATT and CDR2 is SNEGSKA in the germline V gene (reference sequence). Unmatched junction bases numbered 10, after V lost 5 bases and J lost 11 bases. The CDR3 DNA reads as TGCAGTGCTCAAACCGGGACAGGGGGCTTTTTTCAGTACTTC. It specifies CSAQTGTGGFFQYF.

The table lists this clonotype with a few counts. Just one base apart from a much larger clone, this may be a read error. Because the CDR3 is missing its conserved closing phenylalanine or tryptophan, this is likely a read error. The V gene is TRBV4-1, the J gene TRBJ2-1; no clear D gene. The V end lost 0 bases, the J end lost 3 bases, and 6 bases lay between the germline ends. Germline V gene data show CDR1 as MGHRA and CDR2 as YSYEKL. The CDR3 has 14 amino acids. In DNA form, the CDR3 reads TGCGCCAGCAGCCAAGAACCTGTCTACAATGAGCAGTTCCTC. Translated: CASSQEPVYNEQFL.

A few counts support this clonotype. V gene TRBV5-1 combines with J gene TRBJ2-7; D is undetermined. Germline V lookup: CDR1 SGHRS, CDR2 YFSETQ. Trimming took off 0 bases at V and 3 bases at J, with 4 bases between the two ends. The CDR3 covers 12 residues. CDR3 in DNA: TGCGCCAGCAGCTTGGACCACTACGAGCAGTACTTC. Translating it yields CASSLDHYEQYF.

This clonotype showed up just a few times. The chain couples TRBV24-1 to TRBJ2-1, with D maybe TRBD1 (6 bases). Looked up from germline, CDR1 is KGHDR and CDR2 is SFDVKD. With 4 bases removed from V and 9 bases from J, the gap between germline ends came to 12 bases. There are 13 residues in the CDR3. CDR3 in amino acids: CATSDQGHPEQFF. In DNA, the CDR3 is TGTGCCACCAGTGACCAGGGACATCCTGAGCAGTTCTTC.

This chain links TRBV12-3 or TRBV12-4 with TRBJ2-7; 12 bases match TRBD2. V dropped 5 bases and J dropped 0; count of bases not matched to a gene: 2. The CDR3 is 15 amino acids. CDR3 in amino acids: CASSGLAGSSYEQYF. The CDR3 coding sequence is TGTGCCAGCAGTGGACTAGCGGGGAGCTCCTACGAGCAGTACTTC.

In this sample, this clonotype turned up a few times. The gene calls are TRBV28 and TRBJ2-1; D may correspond to TRBD1 or TRBD2 (6 bases each). With 8 bases removed from V and 6 bases from J, the gap between germline ends came to 14 bases. There are 13 residues in the CDR3. From germline, CDR1 is MDHEN and CDR2 SYDVKM. The CDR3 sequence: CASGGGPSNEQFF. The CDR3 region has the DNA TGTGCCAGCGGTGGGGGGCCTAGCAATGAGCAGTTCTTC.

This clonotype was observed a handful of times. The chain carries TRBV20-1 and TRBJ2-3; possible D gene TRBD1, 6 bases. CDR3 length: 14 residues. V shed 8 bases and J shed 5 bases, with 20 bases lying between them. Germline V gives CDR1 DFQATT, CDR2 SNEGSKA (reference sequence). CDR3 coding DNA: TGCAGTATCCTAGGGGGAGTAAACCGAGATACGCAGTATTTT. Encoded protein: CSILGGVNRDTQYF.

The gene calls are TRBV6-9 and TRBJ2-4, with TRBD1 identical over 10 bases. The trim removed 0 bases at V and 8 bases at J, leaving 7 bases unmatched. Germline CDR1 reads MNHGY; CDR2 reads SVAAGI. The CDR3 contains 16 residues. The CDR3 protein is CASSYSRQGARDIQYF. In DNA, the CDR3 is TGTGCCAGCAGTTATTCTAGACAGGGGGCGAGGGACATTCAGTACTTC.

The rearrangement links TRBV27 to TRBJ2-1; 9 bases map to TRBD2. Germline trimming cut 2 bases from V and 2 bases from J; bases unmatched to any gene: 10. Per the germline V gene, CDR1 is MNHEY and CDR2 is SMNVEV (reference sequence). The CDR3 has 18 residues. The CDR3: CASSLRFLAGIAYNEQFF. The CDR3 DNA reads as TGTGCCAGCAGTTTAAGGTTTCTAGCGGGAATAGCCTACAATGAGCAGTTCTTC.

The V gene is TRBV7-3, the J gene TRBJ2-3, with TRBD2 as a possible D gene (7 bases). The CDR3 has 16 amino acids. CDR1 is SGHTA and CDR2 is FQGTGA in the germline V gene. Trimming cost V 4 bases and J 2 bases, with 16 bases left between them. CDR3 loop: CASSYGGGGHTDTQYF. The DNA of the CDR3 is TGTGCCAGCAGCTATGGTGGGGGGGGCCACACAGATACGCAGTATTTT.